This TCR beta chain emerged from a study of tumor and adjacent non-tumor tissue in lung cancer. Background on the study: Histology: eleven to twelve adenocarcinoma, a couple of squamous cell carcinoma, 1 small cell lung cancer. The patients, 10 men and four to six women, were about 31 to 85 with stage I to III disease. Samples averaged approximately 4.2 million productive TCRbeta reads each.

No cell sorting was done before RNA was extracted from the tissue. The normal lung tissue was taken more than 3 cm from the tumor edge. The CDR3 is made up of 16 amino acids. Germline V gene lookup returns CDR1 MNHEY and CDR2 SVGEGT. Deletions cut 6 bases from V and 5 bases from J, with 22 bases between. TCRbeta libraries were built with three rounds of nested PCR, modified from ARM-PCR. TCRdb reprocessed the multiplex PCR reads via MiXCR and lists one record per CDR3 protein. The data contain roughly 120,000 distinct CDR3 sequences, roughly three fifths of them singletons. The table lists this clonotype with many counts.

The receptor was derived from a man between 60 and 70 years old with non-small cell lung cancer. Input material: distant non-tumor lung tissue. This sequence joins TRBV6-2 or TRBV6-3 and TRBJ2-5; a weak D match, TRBD1 (5 bases). In nucleotides, the CDR3 is TGTGCCAGCAGCCCCCCGAAGGCAGGGAACGGGGAGACCCAGTACTTC. As protein: CASSPPKAGNGETQYF.